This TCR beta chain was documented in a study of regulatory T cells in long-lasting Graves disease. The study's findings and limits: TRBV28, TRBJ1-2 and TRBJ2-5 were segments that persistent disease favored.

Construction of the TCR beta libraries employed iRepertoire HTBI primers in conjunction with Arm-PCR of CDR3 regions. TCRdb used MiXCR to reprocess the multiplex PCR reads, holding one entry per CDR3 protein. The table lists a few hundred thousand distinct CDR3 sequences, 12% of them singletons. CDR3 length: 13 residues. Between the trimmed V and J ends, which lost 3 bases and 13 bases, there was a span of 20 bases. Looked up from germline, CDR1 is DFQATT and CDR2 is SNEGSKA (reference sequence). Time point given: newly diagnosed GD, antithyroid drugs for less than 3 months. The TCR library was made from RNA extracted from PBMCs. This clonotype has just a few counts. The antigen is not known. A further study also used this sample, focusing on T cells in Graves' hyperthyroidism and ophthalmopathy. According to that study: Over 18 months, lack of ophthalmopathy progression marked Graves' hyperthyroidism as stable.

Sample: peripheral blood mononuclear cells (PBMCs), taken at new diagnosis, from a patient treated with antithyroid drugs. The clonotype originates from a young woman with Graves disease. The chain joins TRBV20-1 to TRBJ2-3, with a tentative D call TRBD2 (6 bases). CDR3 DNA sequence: TGCAGTGCTAGGGTACCCAGGACTAACCGGAAGTATTTT. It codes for CSARVPRTNRKYF.